Below, 13 T cell receptor beta chains from the same sample are listed, as sequenced in a study of OX40 agonist ivuxolimab in advanced cancers. Library method: the immunoSEQ multiplex PCR assay. TCRdb mirrors the immuneACCESS table, restricted to in-frame sequences. Some clones are absent from its copies; in checked studies, under half trace to an unresolved V gene, and the reason for the others is unknown. Here the sample has around 67,000 clones; 85% occur a single time. The biggest ten clones account for approximately 2% of the sample. Sequenced here: CD4+ or CD8+ T cells sorted from blood, sampled in a trial of the OX40 agonist ivuxolimab. These receptors were taken from an adult with an advanced solid tumor such as melanoma, head and neck, liver or kidney cancer.

The chain links TRBV13 to TRBJ2-7; unclear D gene. CDR1 PRHDT and CDR2 FYEKMQ come from the germline V gene (reference sequence). V was clipped by 2 bases and J by 5 bases, with 7 bases between them. The CDR3 is 12 residues long. CDR3 sequence reads: CASSLQGNEQYF. Written as DNA, the CDR3 is TGTGCCAGCAGCTTACAAGGGAACGAGCAGTACTTC.

This rearrangement joins TRBV7-3 to TRBJ2-5; 7 bases line up with TRBD1. Matching the DNA end better, TRBJ2-7 makes the J call doubtful. CDR3 length: 14 residues. Germline assignment: CDR1 SGHTA and CDR2 FQGTGA. CDR3 bases: TGTGCCAGCAGCTTCTTGCAGGGGGTCGACGAGCAGTACTTC. This gives the protein CASSFLQGVDEQYF.

This clone was detected a few times. This sequence joins TRBV7-8 and TRBJ2-5; D is unresolved. The CDR3 covers 13 residues. Germline V gene sequence: CDR1 SGHVS, CDR2 FQNEAQ. V lost 5 bases and J lost 2, with 9 bases in between. CDR3: CASSPPVQETQYF. CDR3 sequence (DNA): TGTGCCAGCAGCCCTCCGGTTCAAGAGACCCAGTACTTC.

This rearrangement joins TRBV28 to TRBJ1-2; D remains ambiguous. The CDR3 length is 13 residues. Trimming cost V 3 bases and J 2 bases, with 7 bases left between them. Germline V gives CDR1 MDHEN, CDR2 SYDVKM. The CDR3: CASSLYGNYGYTF. The CDR3 DNA reads TGTGCCAGCAGTTTGTACGGGAACTATGGCTACACCTTC.

The chain is built from TRBV7-9 and TRBJ2-5, with D perhaps matching TRBD1 (6 bases). Deletions cut 5 bases from V and 0 bases from J, with 7 bases between. Germline V gene data show CDR1 as SEHNR and CDR2 as FQNEAQ (reference sequence). This CDR3 has 13 amino acids. The CDR3 sequence: CASSHRDQETQYF. DNA for the CDR3: TGTGCCAGCAGCCACAGGGACCAAGAGACCCAGTACTTC. Combining the CDR3 with reference TRBV7-9 and TRBJ2-5 gives the whole variable domain DTGVSQNPRHKITKRGQNVTFRCDPISEHNRLYWYRQTLGQGPEFLTYFQNEAQLEKSRLLSDRFSAERPKGSFSTLEIQRTEQGDSAMYLCASSHRDQETQYFGPGTRLLVL.

V is TRBV2 and J is TRBJ1-4; unclear D gene. CDR1 and CDR2 (germline): SNHLY, FYNNEI. The CDR3 spans 12 residues. Trimming removed 3 bases from V and 5 bases from J, with 4 bases in between. The CDR3 bases are TGTGCCAGCAGTGACTGGAATGAAAAACTGTTTTTT. Its protein is CASSDWNEKLFF.

In this sample, this clone turned up a few times. Here the CDR3 reads CASSQTRQTEAFF. Written as DNA, the CDR3 is TGTGCCAGCAGCCAAACAAGACAGACTGAAGCTTTCTTT. The rearrangement joins TRBV4-2 to TRBJ1-1; D is possibly TRBD1 (5 bases). Trimming shortened V by 2 bases and J by 5 bases, and 9 bases separated the two germline ends. The CDR3 runs 13 residues. Germline values: CDR1 LGHNA, CDR2 YNFKEQ.

This chain joins TRBV7-3 and TRBJ2-3, with 7 bases aligning to TRBD1. The CDR3 runs 14 residues. The germline V gene has CDR1 SGHTA and CDR2 FQGTGA. V gave up 3 bases and J gave up 4 bases; unmatched junction bases: 4. This chain's CDR3 is CASSFLGQSDTQYF. The CDR3 nucleotides are TGTGCCAGCAGCTTCCTGGGACAGTCAGATACGCAGTATTTT. Combining the CDR3 with reference TRBV7-3 and TRBJ2-3 gives the whole variable domain GAGVSQTPSNKVTEKGKYVELRCDPISGHTALYWYRQSLGQGPEFLIYFQGTGAADDSGLPNDRFFAVRPEGSVSTLKIQRTERGDSAVYLCASSFLGQSDTQYFGPGTRLTVL.

The chain couples TRBV2 to TRBJ2-5, with a possible D match to TRBD1 (5 bases). V gave up 5 bases and J gave up 4 bases, with 11 bases separating them. Looked up from germline, CDR1 is SNHLY and CDR2 is FYNNEI. The CDR3 extends over 13 amino acids. The CDR3 protein is CASSISRGETQYF. CDR3 in DNA: TGTGCCAGCAGTATATCTAGGGGAGAGACCCAGTACTTC.

V is TRBV6-5 and J is TRBJ2-7; D ambiguous. Germline V CDR1 and CDR2: MNHEY, SVGAGI. With 4 bases removed from V and 13 bases from J, the gap between germline ends came to 17 bases. There are 12 residues in the CDR3. The CDR3 protein is CASSFKQRLAYF. Here the CDR3 DNA reads TGTGCCAGCAGTTTCAAACAGAGACTCGCTTACTTC.

For the CDR3, the DNA is TGCGCCAGCAGATTACTCGACAGGGGCGCGAGCCCGAACACTGAAGCTTTCTTT. This gives the protein CASRLLDRGASPNTEAFF. This rearrangement joins TRBV10-1 to TRBJ1-1; 8 bases fit TRBD1. V lost 6 bases, J lost 1 base, and 16 bases stayed unmatched. Germline V lookup: CDR1 WNHNN, CDR2 SYGVQD (reference sequence). The CDR3 consists of 18 residues.

The chain links TRBV11-1 to TRBJ2-3; perhaps D is TRBD1 or TRBD2 (5 bases each). Germline V gene data show CDR1 as SGHAT and CDR2 as FQDESV (reference sequence). CDR3 length equals 16 residues. With 4 bases removed from V and 0 bases from J, the gap between germline ends came to 14 bases. Written as DNA, the CDR3 is TGTGCCAGCAGCTCACCGGGGACGCATAGCACAGATACGCAGTATTTT. It encodes CASSSPGTHSTDTQYF.

This sequence joins TRBV6-6 and TRBJ2-7; no definite D call. Trimming removed 2 bases at V and 2 bases at J, with 7 bases between. CDR3 size: 13 residues. CDR1 and CDR2 from the germline V gene are MNHNY and SVGAGI (reference sequence). For the CDR3, the DNA is TGTGCCAGCAGTTACGATAAGCCCTACGAGCAGTACTTC. Translated, it gives CASSYDKPYEQYF.